Given below is one T cell receptor (beta chain) in context. This entry is derived from a study of response to subunit inactivated influenza vaccine. The germline V and J ends were trimmed by 11 bases and 0 bases, with 17 bases remaining between them. Germline V CDR1 and CDR2: MDHEN, SYDVKM. This CDR3 is built from 15 residues. TCRdb re-called the RT-PCR reads with MiXCR, one entry per CDR3 protein. The top ten hold 2.5% to 3% of the sample, which has some 550,000 distinct CDR3 sequences, roughly 25% seen once. In addition, the sample was reused for a study of T cells expressing NK-cell markers. That source reports: UMI-tagged 5'RACE template switching yielded the TCR beta cDNA.

The chain combines TRBV28 with TRBJ2-1; tentative D call: TRBD2 (7 bases). Material: CD4+ T cells sorted from PBMCs, obtained roughly 12 days after vaccination. This receptor was identified in a man over 45 who received an inactivated influenza vaccine. CDR3 sequence reads: CAAEGGVVSYNEQFF. CDR3 in DNA: TGTGCCGCCGAAGGGGGGGTGGTCTCCTACAATGAGCAGTTCTTC.